A selection of T cell receptor beta chains follows, all from one sample in a study of chemoradiotherapy in HPV16-positive cancers. The assay was immunoSEQ multiplex PCR, and TCRdb's table has in-frame clones only and misses some. The table has some 11,000 clones, about 78% seen once. Sampling took place from a patient who underwent chemoradiotherapy. The source of these receptors is a human donor with HPV-associated anogenital cancer. CDR3s include the opening cysteine and the closing phenylalanine or tryptophan. Fields, in order: clone size, J gene, V gene, CDR3 length, D gene, CDR3 DNA, CDR3 protein. The D gene is left open where the match is weak. Only some rows state a clone size, as once, few, many or a class for expanded clones.

abundance: NA
j_gene: TRBJ1-1
v_gene: TRBV4-3
len: 16
d_gene: NA
CDR3nt: TGCGCCAGCAGCCCGACCTCCGGGACGGTAGGAACTGAAGCTTTCTTT
CDR3aa: CASSPTSGTVGTEAFF

abundance: NA
j_gene: TRBJ1-4
v_gene: TRBV7-6
len: 16
d_gene: NA
CDR3nt: TGTGCCAGCAGCCCTCGCCTGGACGGATCTAATGAAAAACTGTTTTTT
CDR3aa: CASSPRLDGSNEKLFF

abundance: NA
j_gene: TRBJ2-7
v_gene: TRBV10-2
len: 13
d_gene: TRBD2
CDR3nt: TGCGCCAGCAGTGAGTATCCGGGAGGCGAGCAGTACTTC
CDR3aa: CASSEYPGGEQYF

abundance: NA
j_gene: TRBJ2-1
v_gene: TRBV4-1
len: 15
d_gene: TRBD2
CDR3nt: TGCGCCAGCAGCCAAGGGCTAGCGGGAGTGAGTGAGCAGTTCTTC
CDR3aa: CASSQGLAGVSEQFF

abundance: NA
j_gene: TRBJ2-7
v_gene: TRBV6-1
len: 13
d_gene: NA
CDR3nt: TGTGCCAGCAGTCACAGGGCCCCCTACGAGCAGTACTTC
CDR3aa: CASSHRAPYEQYF

abundance: NA
j_gene: TRBJ2-2
v_gene: TRBV7-3
len: 14
d_gene: TRBD1
CDR3nt: TGTGCCAGCAGCCCACAGGGGGCTGGCGGGGAGCTGTTTTTT
CDR3aa: CASSPQGAGGELFF

abundance: NA
j_gene: TRBJ1-3
v_gene: TRBV7-2
len: 16
d_gene: TRBD1
CDR3nt: TGTGCCAGCAGTCTCACCAGGGGGCTGGGCGGAAACACCATATATTTT
CDR3aa: CASSLTRGLGGNTIYF

abundance: NA
j_gene: TRBJ2-3
v_gene: TRBV4-1
len: 15
d_gene: NA
CDR3nt: TGCGCCAGCAGCCCCGTCCCGGGGGCCACAGATACGCAGTATTTT
CDR3aa: CASSPVPGATDTQYF

abundance: few
j_gene: TRBJ1-1
v_gene: TRBV29-1
len: 14
d_gene: TRBD1
CDR3nt: TGCAGCGCCCGTAAAGGGGGCATGAACACTGAAGCTTTCTTT
CDR3aa: CSARKGGMNTEAFF

abundance: once
j_gene: TRBJ2-7
v_gene: TRBV10-2
len: 17
d_gene: NA
CDR3nt: TGCGCCAGCAGTGAGTCACCTTACAGGGTGCCTAGCTACGAGCAGTACTTC
CDR3aa: CASSESPYRVPSYEQYF

abundance: NA
j_gene: TRBJ2-5
v_gene: TRBV7-3
len: 16
d_gene: TRBD1
CDR3nt: TGTGCCAGCAGCCCCGGGACAGCACCCAACCAAGAGACCCAGTACTTC
CDR3aa: CASSPGTAPNQETQYF

abundance: NA
j_gene: TRBJ2-7
v_gene: TRBV29-1
len: 12
d_gene: NA
CDR3nt: TGCAGCGTTGAGGTAGTGGGACACGAGCAGTACTTC
CDR3aa: CSVEVVGHEQYF

abundance: NA
j_gene: TRBJ1-6
v_gene: TRBV10-2
len: 16
d_gene: NA
CDR3nt: TGCGCCAGCAGTGAGACCACAGGAACACCCGGGTCACCCCTCCACTTT
CDR3aa: CASSETTGTPGSPLHF

abundance: NA
j_gene: TRBJ2-1
v_gene: TRBV30
len: 13
d_gene: NA
CDR3nt: TGTGCCTGGAGTGGTACAATCAGTGGTGAGCAGTTCTTC
CDR3aa: CAWSGTISGEQFF

abundance: NA
j_gene: TRBJ1-5
v_gene: TRBV2
len: 15
d_gene: NA
CDR3nt: TGTGCCAGCAGTGAGGACGGAGCCTCGGGTCAGCCCCAGCATTTT
CDR3aa: CASSEDGASGQPQHF

abundance: NA
j_gene: TRBJ2-5
v_gene: TRBV6-1
len: 13
d_gene: NA
CDR3nt: TGTGCCAGCAGGTGGGAGCCCCAAGAGACCCAGTACTTC
CDR3aa: CASRWEPQETQYF

abundance: NA
j_gene: TRBJ2-3
v_gene: TRBV6-1
len: 15
d_gene: TRBD2
CDR3nt: TGTGCCAGCAGTGCGACTAGCGGGAACGCAGATACGCAGTATTTT
CDR3aa: CASSATSGNADTQYF

abundance: NA
j_gene: TRBJ2-6
v_gene: TRBV6-4
len: 16
d_gene: NA
CDR3nt: TGTGCCAGCAGTGACTCGGTGGGGTCTGGGGCCAACGTCCTGACTTTC
CDR3aa: CASSDSVGSGANVLTF

abundance: NA
j_gene: TRBJ2-1
v_gene: TRBV10-1
len: 14
d_gene: NA
CDR3nt: TGCGCCAGCAGTGAGGGGGGAGCTAACAATGAGCAGTTCTTC
CDR3aa: CASSEGGANNEQFF

abundance: NA
j_gene: TRBJ2-1
v_gene: TRBV9
len: 14
d_gene: NA
CDR3nt: TGTGCCAGCAGCGCCCTAGTTAGCGGCAATGAGCAGTTCTTC
CDR3aa: CASSALVSGNEQFF

abundance: once
j_gene: TRBJ2-3
v_gene: TRBV5-1
len: 17
d_gene: TRBD2
CDR3nt: TGCGCCAGCAGCGGGCGACTAGCGGAAACCACCACAGATACGCAGTATTTT
CDR3aa: CASSGRLAETTTDTQYF

abundance: NA
j_gene: TRBJ2-1
v_gene: TRBV27
len: 17
d_gene: NA
CDR3nt: TGTGCCAGCAGTTTGTGGGGTCGTTTAGGCTCTTACAATGAGCAGTTCTTC
CDR3aa: CASSLWGRLGSYNEQFF

abundance: NA
j_gene: TRBJ1-1
v_gene: TRBV19
len: 17
d_gene: TRBD1
CDR3nt: TGTGCCAGTAGTATAGTGGGGACAGGGGTGCGGAACACTGAAGCTTTCTTT
CDR3aa: CASSIVGTGVRNTEAFF

abundance: NA
j_gene: TRBJ2-1
v_gene: TRBV27
len: 13
d_gene: TRBD2
CDR3nt: TGTGCCAGCAGTTTAGGGGTAGCGGGCGGTCAGTTCTTC
CDR3aa: CASSLGVAGGQFF

abundance: NA
j_gene: TRBJ2-1
v_gene: TRBV30
len: 13
d_gene: TRBD2
CDR3nt: TGTGCCTGCACGGGACTAGCGGAAAATGAGCAGTTCTTC
CDR3aa: CACTGLAENEQFF

abundance: few
j_gene: TRBJ1-1
v_gene: TRBV25-1
len: 13
d_gene: NA
CDR3nt: TGTGCCAGCAGTGGACTAGGACACAATGAAGCTTTCTTT
CDR3aa: CASSGLGHNEAFF

abundance: NA
j_gene: TRBJ1-1
v_gene: TRBV5-6
len: 18
d_gene: TRBD1
CDR3nt: TGTGCCAGCAGCTCAACCGGGACAGGGGGCAGTAGGTCACTTGAAGCTTTCTTT
CDR3aa: CASSSTGTGGSRSLEAFF

abundance: NA
j_gene: TRBJ2-7
v_gene: TRBV6-6
len: 14
d_gene: TRBD1
CDR3nt: TGTGCCAGCAGTTATTGGACAGGCTCCTACGAGCAGTACTTC
CDR3aa: CASSYWTGSYEQYF

abundance: NA
j_gene: TRBJ2-2
v_gene: TRBV10-1
len: 13
d_gene: NA
CDR3nt: TGCGCCAGCAGTGAGGGGAACACCGGGGAGCTGTTTTTT
CDR3aa: CASSEGNTGELFF

abundance: once
j_gene: TRBJ1-2
v_gene: TRBV13
len: 14
d_gene: TRBD1
CDR3nt: TGTGCCAGCAGCTTCCGGGACAGGGTGTATGGCTACACCTTC
CDR3aa: CASSFRDRVYGYTF

abundance: medium-sized
j_gene: TRBJ1-2
v_gene: TRBV4-3
len: 15
d_gene: NA
CDR3nt: TGCGCCAGCAGCCAAGATTCCGGGACTAACTATGGCTACACCTTC
CDR3aa: CASSQDSGTNYGYTF

abundance: NA
j_gene: TRBJ2-1
v_gene: TRBV10-3
len: 16
d_gene: NA
CDR3nt: TGTGCCATCAGTGACGATGATAGAAGCTCCTACAATGAGCAGTTCTTC
CDR3aa: CAISDDDRSSYNEQFF

abundance: NA
j_gene: TRBJ2-2
v_gene: TRBV9
len: 15
d_gene: NA
CDR3nt: TGTGCCAGCAGCCAGGGTACACTGAACACCGGGGAGCTGTTTTTT
CDR3aa: CASSQGTLNTGELFF

abundance: large
j_gene: TRBJ2-7
v_gene: TRBV6-1
len: 14
d_gene: NA
CDR3nt: TGTGCCAGCAGTGAAGCTAGCGAGGCCTACGAGCAGTACTTC
CDR3aa: CASSEASEAYEQYF

abundance: NA
j_gene: TRBJ2-5
v_gene: TRBV28
len: 12
d_gene: NA
CDR3nt: TGTGCCAGCAGTTCGAGGGCTGAGACCCAGTACTTC
CDR3aa: CASSSRAETQYF

abundance: NA
j_gene: TRBJ1-1
v_gene: TRBV21-1
len: 14
d_gene: NA
CDR3nt: TGTGCCAGCACCCTGATTCGGACAGGGTTTGTTGCTTTCTTT
CDR3aa: CASTLIRTGFVAFF

abundance: NA
j_gene: TRBJ1-3
v_gene: TRBV14
len: 17
d_gene: NA
CDR3nt: TGTGCCAGCAGCCAAGCTGGTCAGTACAGTTCTGGAAACACCATATATTTT
CDR3aa: CASSQAGQYSSGNTIYF

abundance: NA
j_gene: TRBJ2-3
v_gene: TRBV29-1
len: 15
d_gene: NA
CDR3nt: TGCAGCGTCCCCCCCGACCATGGACCCACAGATACGCAGTATTTT
CDR3aa: CSVPPDHGPTDTQYF

abundance: NA
j_gene: TRBJ2-5
v_gene: TRBV7-3
len: 15
d_gene: NA
CDR3nt: TGTGCCAGCAGCTTAACAGGGGCCGGCGGGGAGACCCAGTACTTC
CDR3aa: CASSLTGAGGETQYF

abundance: NA
j_gene: TRBJ2-3
v_gene: TRBV9
len: 17
d_gene: TRBD2
CDR3nt: TGTGCCAGCAGCGTAGACCCTAGCGGCCTTTTGACAGATACGCAGTATTTT
CDR3aa: CASSVDPSGLLTDTQYF

abundance: once
j_gene: TRBJ2-3
v_gene: TRBV5-1
len: 15
d_gene: NA
CDR3nt: TGCGCCAGCAGCTTGCTGGCTGGAAGGGCAGATACGCAGTATTTT
CDR3aa: CASSLLAGRADTQYF

abundance: NA
j_gene: TRBJ2-1
v_gene: TRBV4-3
len: 11
d_gene: NA
CDR3nt: TGCGCCAGCAGCCAATTCAATGAGCAGTTCTTC
CDR3aa: CASSQFNEQFF

abundance: NA
j_gene: TRBJ1-1
v_gene: TRBV6-5
len: 16
d_gene: NA
CDR3nt: TGTGCCAGCAGTTCGGCGGGACGGAGCATGAACACTGAAGCTTTCTTT
CDR3aa: CASSSAGRSMNTEAFF

abundance: NA
j_gene: TRBJ2-6
v_gene: TRBV28
len: 14
d_gene: NA
CDR3nt: TGTGCCAGCAGCCTGGACCCTGGGGCCAACGTCCTGACTTTC
CDR3aa: CASSLDPGANVLTF

abundance: NA
j_gene: TRBJ1-5
v_gene: TRBV15
len: 16
d_gene: NA
CDR3nt: TGTGCCACCAGCAGCCCGCAGGGGCTGGGCAATCAGCCCCAGCATTTT
CDR3aa: CATSSPQGLGNQPQHF

abundance: NA
j_gene: TRBJ2-1
v_gene: TRBV7-3
len: 15
d_gene: TRBD1
CDR3nt: TGTGCCAGCAGTCCGACGGGACAGGGGTACAATGAGCAGTTCTTC
CDR3aa: CASSPTGQGYNEQFF

abundance: NA
j_gene: TRBJ1-4
v_gene: TRBV7-2
len: 15
d_gene: NA
CDR3nt: TGTGCCAGCAGCTGGAGGCAGGGACCTAATGAAAAACTGTTTTTT
CDR3aa: CASSWRQGPNEKLFF

abundance: few
j_gene: TRBJ2-5
v_gene: TRBV4-1
len: 15
d_gene: NA
CDR3nt: TGCGCCAGCAGCCAAGAGGGACTCCCACGAGAGACCCAGTACTTC
CDR3aa: CASSQEGLPRETQYF

abundance: NA
j_gene: TRBJ2-2
v_gene: TRBV19
len: 17
d_gene: TRBD1
CDR3nt: TGTGCCAGTAGTATAGACGTCGCAGGGGGCGGCACCGGGGAGCTGTTTTTT
CDR3aa: CASSIDVAGGGTGELFF

abundance: NA
j_gene: TRBJ1-2
v_gene: TRBV7-8
len: 15
d_gene: TRBD1
CDR3nt: TGTGCCAGCAGCGAGCGACAGGGGATGGTGGATGGCTACACCTTC
CDR3aa: CASSERQGMVDGYTF

abundance: NA
j_gene: TRBJ2-7
v_gene: TRBV29-1
len: 11
d_gene: NA
CDR3nt: TGCAGCGTTGGGGGAGACTACGAGCAGTACTTC
CDR3aa: CSVGGDYEQYF

abundance: few
j_gene: TRBJ2-2
v_gene: TRBV5-4
len: 13
d_gene: TRBD2
CDR3nt: TGTGCCAGCAGTGAGGCGGGGGCCGGGGAGCTGTTTTTT
CDR3aa: CASSEAGAGELFF

abundance: NA
j_gene: TRBJ2-3
v_gene: TRBV9
len: 12
d_gene: NA
CDR3nt: TGTGCCAGCAGCGTCGGCGGGAATACGCAGTATTTT
CDR3aa: CASSVGGNTQYF